This T cell receptor (beta chain) was sequenced in a study of T-cell memory formation after mild COVID-19. Study-level findings and limits: CD4/CD8 balance characterized clones contracting day 15 to 85, and CD4+ skew characterized later expanders. Pre-infection memory held some responding clones, suggesting pre-existing cross-reactive T cells responded.

TCRdb re-analysed the 5' RACE reads in MiXCR, keeping a single row per CDR3 protein. The table includes 150,000 to 200,000 distinct CDR3 sequences, roughly 17% detected once. The ends were cut back, 1 base at V and 6 bases at J, with 10 bases in the middle. CDR3 length: 14 amino acids. CDR1 and CDR2 (germline): SEHNR, FQNEAQ (reference sequence). This clonotype was counted at least ten times. The antigen is undetermined. Sequencing was carried out using PBMCs or a T cell subset sorted from them (not recorded which). The J gene is TRBJ2-1, the V gene TRBV7-9; the D gene could be TRBD1 or TRBD2 (5 bases each). This sequence was found in an adult woman who had mild COVID-19 (a few samples of this study predate the infection). Cell type and time point are not known. CDR3 nucleotides: TGTGCCAGCAGCTTAGACGGGACCCGCAATGAGCAGTTCTTC. Protein product: CASSLDGTRNEQFF.